A selection of T cell receptor beta chains follows, all from one sample in a study of a mutant IDH1 vaccine in newly diagnosed glioma. Data came from immunoSEQ multiplex PCR; TCRdb stores just in-frame clones and leaves some out. The table lists approximately 12,000 clones, around 81% of them singletons, with roughly 18% in the top ten. The antigens of these receptors remain unknown. The sequencing here drew on PBMCs, taken from a glioma patient whose treatment included an IDH1 peptide vaccine. The source is a man aged 25 to 40 with glioma. CDR3s include the opening cysteine and the closing phenylalanine or tryptophan. The order of the fields is J gene, D gene, V gene, clone size, CDR3 protein, CDR3 DNA. A D gene is named only where the DNA matches it firmly. Clone sizes are given selectively: once, few, many, or a class where the clone is expanded.

j_gene: TRBJ2-1
d_gene: NA
v_gene: TRBV5-5
abundance: NA
CDR3aa: CASSERLAVPNEQFF
CDR3nt: TGTGCCAGCAGCGAGAGATTGGCCGTGCCGAATGAGCAGTTCTTC

j_gene: TRBJ2-3
d_gene: TRBD2
v_gene: TRBV19
abundance: NA
CDR3aa: CASSPTSGRAPLVHTDTQYF
CDR3nt: TGTGCCAGTAGTCCTACTAGCGGGAGGGCCCCCTTAGTTCACACAGATACGCAGTATTTT

j_gene: TRBJ2-7
d_gene: NA
v_gene: TRBV5-4
abundance: NA
CDR3aa: CASSLPGTEYEQYF
CDR3nt: TGTGCCAGCAGCTTACCTGGGACCGAATACGAGCAGTACTTC

j_gene: TRBJ1-4
d_gene: NA
v_gene: TRBV5-4
abundance: NA
CDR3aa: CASSRDPPNEKLFF
CDR3nt: TGTGCCAGCAGCCGGGACCCCCCTAATGAAAAACTGTTTTTT

j_gene: TRBJ1-4
d_gene: NA
v_gene: TRBV6-1
abundance: NA
CDR3aa: CASSESGSGRGEKLFF
CDR3nt: TGTGCCAGCAGTGAATCCGGCTCAGGGAGGGGTGAAAAACTGTTTTTT

j_gene: TRBJ2-7
d_gene: NA
v_gene: TRBV6-1
abundance: NA
CDR3aa: CASSDLDEAVDEQYF
CDR3nt: TGTGCCAGCAGTGACCTGGACGAGGCCGTGGACGAGCAGTACTTC

j_gene: TRBJ1-4
d_gene: NA
v_gene: TRBV4-1
abundance: NA
CDR3aa: CASLPNPGRANEKLFF
CDR3nt: TGCGCCAGCCTCCCCAATCCGGGGCGGGCTAATGAAAAACTGTTTTTT

j_gene: TRBJ2-7
d_gene: TRBD1
v_gene: TRBV29-1
abundance: NA
CDR3aa: CSVGQGASEQYF
CDR3nt: TGCAGCGTCGGACAGGGCGCCAGCGAGCAGTACTTC

j_gene: TRBJ2-7
d_gene: TRBD2
v_gene: TRBV10-3
abundance: NA
CDR3aa: CAISESGGGPNEQYF
CDR3nt: TGTGCCATCAGTGAGTCGGGGGGAGGGCCCAACGAGCAGTACTTC

j_gene: TRBJ2-1
d_gene: TRBD1
v_gene: TRBV7-9
abundance: NA
CDR3aa: CASSLDGTGFDEQFF
CDR3nt: TGTGCCAGCAGCTTAGATGGGACAGGGTTCGATGAGCAGTTCTTC

j_gene: TRBJ2-3
d_gene: NA
v_gene: TRBV6-6
abundance: NA
CDR3aa: CASTPRGSSPTDTQYF
CDR3nt: TGTGCCAGCACCCCTAGAGGTAGCTCCCCCACAGATACGCAGTATTTT

j_gene: TRBJ1-1
d_gene: NA
v_gene: TRBV7-2
abundance: few
CDR3aa: CASSLRWGNTEAFF
CDR3nt: TGTGCCAGCAGCTTAAGATGGGGAAACACTGAAGCTTTCTTT

j_gene: TRBJ1-5
d_gene: NA
v_gene: TRBV18
abundance: NA
CDR3aa: CASSPPWGAQNNQPQHF
CDR3nt: TGTGCCAGCTCACCACCGTGGGGGGCACAGAACAATCAGCCCCAGCATTTT

j_gene: TRBJ2-3
d_gene: NA
v_gene: TRBV10-3
abundance: NA
CDR3aa: CAISGAGTTPSTDTQYF
CDR3nt: TGTGCCATCAGTGGTGCCGGGACAACACCAAGCACAGATACGCAGTATTTT

j_gene: TRBJ2-1
d_gene: TRBD2
v_gene: TRBV9
abundance: NA
CDR3aa: CASSLYSGFLNEQFF
CDR3nt: TGTGCCAGCAGCTTATATAGCGGGTTTTTAAATGAGCAGTTCTTC

j_gene: TRBJ1-1
d_gene: NA
v_gene: TRBV7-9
abundance: NA
CDR3aa: CASSFAPVGSSEAFF
CDR3nt: TGTGCCAGCAGCTTCGCTCCGGTCGGGTCCTCTGAAGCTTTCTTT

j_gene: TRBJ2-3
d_gene: NA
v_gene: TRBV6-6
abundance: NA
CDR3aa: CASSYTRDTQYF
CDR3nt: TGTGCCAGCAGTTACACAAGGGATACGCAGTATTTT

j_gene: TRBJ1-1
d_gene: NA
v_gene: TRBV30
abundance: NA
CDR3aa: CAWSPGTEAFF
CDR3nt: TGTGCCTGGAGTCCCGGGACTGAAGCTTTCTTT

j_gene: TRBJ1-2
d_gene: NA
v_gene: TRBV30
abundance: few
CDR3aa: CAFYDGRGYTF
CDR3nt: TGTGCCTTTTACGACGGGCGGGGCTACACCTTC

j_gene: TRBJ1-1
d_gene: NA
v_gene: TRBV4-2
abundance: NA
CDR3aa: CASSQDGGLDTEAFF
CDR3nt: TGTGCCAGCAGCCAAGACGGGGGGCTGGACACTGAAGCTTTCTTT

j_gene: TRBJ1-2
d_gene: TRBD1
v_gene: TRBV2
abundance: NA
CDR3aa: CASSDPRTGGSYGYTF
CDR3nt: TGTGCCAGCAGTGATCCCCGGACAGGGGGCAGCTATGGCTACACCTTC

j_gene: TRBJ1-2
d_gene: TRBD1
v_gene: TRBV6-6
abundance: few
CDR3aa: CASSWTGRGYTF
CDR3nt: TGTGCCAGCAGTTGGACAGGGCGAGGCTACACCTTC

j_gene: TRBJ2-1
d_gene: NA
v_gene: TRBV2
abundance: NA
CDR3aa: CATRSQGHNEQFF
CDR3nt: TGTGCCACCAGGTCGCAGGGTCACAATGAGCAGTTCTTC

j_gene: TRBJ2-3
d_gene: NA
v_gene: TRBV7-6
abundance: NA
CDR3aa: CASSPSGAQRWGTDTQYF
CDR3nt: TGTGCCAGCAGCCCGTCGGGCGCCCAGCGGTGGGGAACAGATACGCAGTATTTT

j_gene: TRBJ1-3
d_gene: TRBD1
v_gene: TRBV7-9
abundance: NA
CDR3aa: CASSPQGASGNTIYF
CDR3nt: TGTGCCAGCAGCCCCCAGGGGGCCAGTGGAAACACCATATATTTT

j_gene: TRBJ1-1
d_gene: NA
v_gene: TRBV25-1
abundance: NA
CDR3aa: CASTQFGREAFF
CDR3nt: TGTGCCAGCACTCAGTTCGGCAGAGAAGCTTTCTTT

j_gene: TRBJ1-4
d_gene: NA
v_gene: TRBV4-1
abundance: NA
CDR3aa: CASSRNVEKLFF
CDR3nt: TGCGCCAGCAGCCGGAATGTTGAAAAACTGTTTTTT

j_gene: TRBJ2-2
d_gene: NA
v_gene: TRBV4-1
abundance: once
CDR3aa: CASSQAAGDTGELFF
CDR3nt: TGCGCCAGCAGCCAAGCAGCCGGGGACACCGGGGAGCTGTTTTTT

j_gene: TRBJ2-3
d_gene: TRBD2
v_gene: TRBV2
abundance: NA
CDR3aa: CASSEYYGTSGIDTQYF
CDR3nt: TGTGCCAGCAGTGAATATTATGGGACTAGCGGGATAGATACGCAGTATTTT

j_gene: TRBJ2-7
d_gene: NA
v_gene: TRBV2
abundance: NA
CDR3aa: CASALDAYEQYF
CDR3nt: TGTGCCAGCGCCCTGGACGCCTACGAGCAGTACTTC

j_gene: TRBJ2-3
d_gene: TRBD2
v_gene: TRBV2
abundance: NA
CDR3aa: CASKYGLAEGTDTQYF
CDR3nt: TGTGCCAGCAAGTATGGACTAGCGGAGGGCACAGATACGCAGTATTTT

j_gene: TRBJ2-2
d_gene: NA
v_gene: TRBV19
abundance: few
CDR3aa: CASSIDEAGGGTGELFF
CDR3nt: TGTGCCAGTAGTATAGATGAGGCAGGGGGAGGCACCGGGGAGCTGTTTTTT

j_gene: TRBJ2-1
d_gene: TRBD2
v_gene: TRBV7-2
abundance: NA
CDR3aa: CASSRGSGRVANEQFF
CDR3nt: TGTGCCAGCAGCAGGGGCAGCGGGAGGGTCGCTAATGAGCAGTTCTTC

j_gene: TRBJ1-1
d_gene: NA
v_gene: TRBV9
abundance: NA
CDR3aa: CASSDGRTHTEAFF
CDR3nt: TGTGCCAGCAGCGATGGCAGGACTCACACTGAAGCTTTCTTT

j_gene: TRBJ1-3
d_gene: NA
v_gene: TRBV5-1
abundance: NA
CDR3aa: CASSLDRGNTIYF
CDR3nt: TGCGCCAGCAGCTTGGACAGGGGAAACACCATATATTTT

j_gene: TRBJ2-4
d_gene: NA
v_gene: TRBV4-1
abundance: NA
CDR3aa: CASSQSWGIAKNIQYF
CDR3nt: TGCGCCAGCAGCCAATCTTGGGGGATAGCCAAAAACATTCAGTACTTC

j_gene: TRBJ2-5
d_gene: NA
v_gene: TRBV19
abundance: NA
CDR3aa: CASSITGVAQTQYF
CDR3nt: TGTGCCAGTAGTATAACCGGGGTGGCGCAGACCCAGTACTTC

j_gene: TRBJ1-4
d_gene: NA
v_gene: TRBV29-1
abundance: few
CDR3aa: CSARGGQNEKLFF
CDR3nt: TGCAGCGCTAGGGGAGGGCAAAATGAAAAACTGTTTTTT

j_gene: TRBJ2-1
d_gene: NA
v_gene: TRBV5-1
abundance: NA
CDR3aa: CASSGAGRYNEQFF
CDR3nt: TGCGCCAGCAGCGGAGCGGGTCGATACAATGAGCAGTTCTTC

j_gene: TRBJ2-7
d_gene: NA
v_gene: TRBV19
abundance: NA
CDR3aa: CASSGNPGEQYF
CDR3nt: TGTGCCAGTAGTGGGAACCCGGGCGAGCAGTACTTC

j_gene: TRBJ2-3
d_gene: NA
v_gene: TRBV2
abundance: NA
CDR3aa: CASSGGASGTDTQYF
CDR3nt: TGTGCCAGCAGTGGGGGGGCTAGCGGCACAGATACGCAGTATTTT

j_gene: TRBJ1-2
d_gene: NA
v_gene: TRBV7-9
abundance: once
CDR3aa: CASSSAGLGYTF
CDR3nt: TGTGCCAGCAGCTCGGCAGGGCTAGGCTACACCTTC

j_gene: TRBJ2-3
d_gene: TRBD1
v_gene: TRBV6-1
abundance: NA
CDR3aa: CASSPGQGTDTQYF
CDR3nt: TGTGCCAGCAGCCCGGGACAGGGTACAGATACGCAGTATTTT

j_gene: TRBJ2-7
d_gene: TRBD1
v_gene: TRBV14
abundance: NA
CDR3aa: CASSRGTGPYEQYF
CDR3nt: TGTGCCAGCAGCCGAGGGACAGGGCCCTACGAGCAGTACTTC

j_gene: TRBJ1-1
d_gene: TRBD1
v_gene: TRBV29-1
abundance: few
CDR3aa: CSVDEDRGRTEAFF
CDR3nt: TGCAGCGTTGATGAGGACAGGGGTAGGACTGAAGCTTTCTTT

j_gene: TRBJ2-1
d_gene: TRBD2
v_gene: TRBV6-1
abundance: NA
CDR3aa: CASKAGAIYNEQFF
CDR3nt: TGTGCCAGCAAGGCGGGAGCTATCTACAATGAGCAGTTCTTC

j_gene: TRBJ1-1
d_gene: TRBD1
v_gene: TRBV6-1
abundance: NA
CDR3aa: CASSWDRAAFF
CDR3nt: TGTGCCAGCAGTTGGGACAGGGCAGCTTTCTTT

j_gene: TRBJ1-2
d_gene: TRBD1
v_gene: TRBV5-4
abundance: NA
CDR3aa: CASSFMGQEDYGYTF
CDR3nt: TGTGCCAGCAGCTTCATGGGACAGGAGGACTATGGCTACACCTTC

j_gene: TRBJ1-6
d_gene: NA
v_gene: TRBV5-1
abundance: NA
CDR3aa: CASSFGTVYSPLHF
CDR3nt: TGCGCCAGCAGCTTCGGGACGGTGTATTCACCCCTCCACTTT

j_gene: TRBJ1-1
d_gene: NA
v_gene: TRBV5-1
abundance: NA
CDR3aa: CASSPIPPGVTEAFF
CDR3nt: TGCGCCAGCAGCCCAATACCTCCGGGGGTGACTGAAGCTTTCTTT